A selection of T cell receptor beta chains follows, all from one sample in a study of shared clonotypes between healthy human individuals. TCRdb's copy holds only in-frame clones and misses some; the assay was immunoSEQ multiplex PCR. The top ten clones hold 0.095% to 0.13% of a sample with some 630,000 clones, 96% of them seen once. Material for sequencing was naive CD8+ T cells sorted from blood. The receptors stem from a woman in her thirties in good health. Each CDR3 is given with its conserved first and last residue. The D gene is left open where the match is weak.

D,V,J,DNA,CDR3
NA,TRBV28,TRBJ1-2,TGTGCCAGCAGTTCCCTCGTCCCCTACTATGGCTACACCTTC,CASSSLVPYYGYTF
NA,TRBV15,TRBJ2-5,TGTGCCACCAGCAGAGTAACAGGATCCCAAGAGACCCAGTACTTC,CATSRVTGSQETQYF
NA,TRBV27,TRBJ2-5,TGTGCCAGCAGAAACTCGGGACCTGGAGAGACCCAGTACTTC,CASRNSGPGETQYF
NA,TRBV27,TRBJ1-5,TGTGCCAGCAGTTTAATCCCAGGAAAGAATCAGCCCCAGCATTTT,CASSLIPGKNQPQHF
NA,TRBV27,TRBJ2-7,TGTGCCAGCAGTTTATCGGCGGGGGCAGGACTCTCCTACGAGCAGTACTTC,CASSLSAGAGLSYEQYF
TRBD2,TRBV4-1,TRBJ2-3,TGCGCCAGCAGCCAAGGCGGGAGAGATACGCAGTATTTT,CASSQGGRDTQYF
NA,TRBV5-8,TRBJ2-1,TGTGCCAGCAGCTCTCGAAGGTCATACAATGAGCAGTTCTTC,CASSSRRSYNEQFF
NA,TRBV11-3,TRBJ2-7,TGTGCCAGCAGCGATAGAGGTTCCTACGAGCAGTACTTC,CASSDRGSYEQYF
TRBD2,TRBV4-1,TRBJ2-3,TGCGCCAGCAGCCTAGCGGGAGATACGCAGTATTTT,CASSLAGDTQYF
NA,TRBV6-1,TRBJ2-7,TGTGCCAGCAGCCAGACCTACGAGCAGTACTTC,CASSQTYEQYF
NA,TRBV11-2,TRBJ2-4,TGTGCCAGCAGCCCAACAGGGTTAGCCAAAAACATTCAGTACTTC,CASSPTGLAKNIQYF
NA,TRBV7-2,TRBJ2-5,TGTGCCAGCAGCTTAGAAAGGGGTGGGGAGACCCAGTACTTC,CASSLERGGETQYF
TRBD2,TRBV7-9,TRBJ2-1,TGTGCCAGCAGCTTACCGCAACTAGCGGGAGGGTATGAGCAGTTCTTC,CASSLPQLAGGYEQFF